This T cell receptor beta chain was found in a study of blood T cell repertoires in COVID-19. Study in general: T cells, B-cell-depleted T cells, or PBMCs supplied cDNA or gDNA.

The junction had 11 bases not matched to a gene; V was cut back by 11 bases and J by 5 bases. Germline lookup yields CDR1 SEHNR and CDR2 FQNEAQ (reference sequence). This CDR3 contains 14 residues. Produced via immunoSEQ multiplex PCR; TCRdb's table is partial and in-frame only. The top ten clones hold about 8.3% of a sample with 170,000 or so clones, roughly four fifths of them seen once. Material: peripheral blood. The receptor was isolated from a woman between 65 and 79 years old with COVID-19, enrolled during active disease. This sequence joins TRBV7-9 and TRBJ2-5, with 10 bases fitting TRBD2. The CDR3 loop reads CASAKREGRETQYF. CDR3 in DNA: TGTGCCTCAGCAAAGCGGGAGGGCCGCGAGACCCAGTACTTC.